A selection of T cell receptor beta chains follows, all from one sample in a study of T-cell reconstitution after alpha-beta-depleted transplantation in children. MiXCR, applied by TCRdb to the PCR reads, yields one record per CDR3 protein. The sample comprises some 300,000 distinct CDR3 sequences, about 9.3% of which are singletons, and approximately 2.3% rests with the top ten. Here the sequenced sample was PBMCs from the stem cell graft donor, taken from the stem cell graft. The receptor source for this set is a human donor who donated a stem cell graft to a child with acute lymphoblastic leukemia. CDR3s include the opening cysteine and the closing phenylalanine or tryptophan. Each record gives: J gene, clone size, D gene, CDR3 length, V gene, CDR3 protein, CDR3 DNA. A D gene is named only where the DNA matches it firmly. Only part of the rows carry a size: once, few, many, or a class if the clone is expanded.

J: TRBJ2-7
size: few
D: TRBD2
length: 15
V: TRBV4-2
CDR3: CASSQRAGGWYEQYF
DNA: TGTGCCAGCAGCCAAAGGGCGGGAGGGTGGTACGAGCAGTACTTC

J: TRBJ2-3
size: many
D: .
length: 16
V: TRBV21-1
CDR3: CASSKLRGIHTDTQYF
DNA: TGTGCCAGCAGCAAGCTGAGGGGAATCCACACAGATACGCAGTATTTT

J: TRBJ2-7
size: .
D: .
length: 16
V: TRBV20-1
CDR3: CSARDVQGLSSYEQYF
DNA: TGCAGTGCTAGAGATGTGCAGGGGCTAAGCTCCTACGAGCAGTACTTC

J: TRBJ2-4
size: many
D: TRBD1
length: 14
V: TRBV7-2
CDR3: CASSLQGAKNIQYF
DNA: TGTGCCAGCAGTTTACAGGGGGCCAAAAACATTCAGTACTTC

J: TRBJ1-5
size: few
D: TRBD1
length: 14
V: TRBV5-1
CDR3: CASSPDRGGQPQHF
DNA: TGCGCCAGCAGCCCAGACAGGGGAGGTCAGCCCCAGCATTTT

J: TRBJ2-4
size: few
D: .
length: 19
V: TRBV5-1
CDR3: CASSLFPFVEEVAKNIQYF
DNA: TGCGCCAGCAGCTTGTTTCCCTTTGTCGAAGAAGTAGCCAAAAACATTCAGTACTTC

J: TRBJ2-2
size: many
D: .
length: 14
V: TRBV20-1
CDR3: CSALGGSNTGELFF
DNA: TGCAGTGCTTTGGGGGGATCGAACACCGGGGAGCTGTTTTTT

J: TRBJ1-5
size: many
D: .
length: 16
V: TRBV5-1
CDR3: CASSESGTSGNQPQHF
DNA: TGCGCCAGCAGCGAATCAGGAACATCCGGCAATCAGCCCCAGCATTTT

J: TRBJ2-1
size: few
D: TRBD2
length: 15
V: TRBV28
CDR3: CASSKLAGVDNEQFF
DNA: TGTGCCAGCAGCAAACTAGCGGGAGTTGACAATGAGCAGTTCTTC

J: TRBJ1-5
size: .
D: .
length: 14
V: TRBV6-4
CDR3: CASSEQPTNQPQHF
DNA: TGTGCCAGCAGCGAACAGCCCACGAATCAGCCCCAGCATTTT

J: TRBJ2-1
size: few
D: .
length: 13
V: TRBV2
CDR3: CASSADSPNEQFF
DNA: TGTGCCAGCAGCGCGGACAGTCCTAATGAGCAGTTCTTC

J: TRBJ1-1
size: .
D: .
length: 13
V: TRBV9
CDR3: CASSPRPHTEAFF
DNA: TGTGCCAGCAGCCCCCGTCCCCACACTGAAGCTTTCTTT

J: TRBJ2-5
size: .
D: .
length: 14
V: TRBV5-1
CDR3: CASSSDYFQETQYF
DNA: TGCGCCAGCAGCTCAGACTACTTCCAAGAGACCCAGTACTTC

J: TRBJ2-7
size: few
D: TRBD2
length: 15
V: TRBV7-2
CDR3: CASSQTSGRGYEQYF
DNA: TGTGCCAGCAGCCAGACTAGCGGGAGGGGGTACGAGCAGTACTTC

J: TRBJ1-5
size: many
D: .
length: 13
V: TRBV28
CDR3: CASTPGGHQPQHF
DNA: TGTGCCAGCACCCCCGGGGGGCATCAGCCCCAGCATTTT

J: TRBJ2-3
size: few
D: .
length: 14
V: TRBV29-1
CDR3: CSAGGGAGTDTQYF
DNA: TGCAGCGCTGGGGGGGGGGCCGGCACAGATACGCAGTATTTT

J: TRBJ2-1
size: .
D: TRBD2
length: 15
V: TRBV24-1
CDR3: CATSDVLAGENEQFF
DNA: TGTGCCACCAGTGATGTTCTAGCGGGAGAAAATGAGCAGTTCTTC

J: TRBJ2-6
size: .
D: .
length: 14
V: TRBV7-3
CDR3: CASSWGAGANVLTF
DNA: TGTGCCAGCAGCTGGGGGGCTGGGGCCAACGTCCTGACTTTC

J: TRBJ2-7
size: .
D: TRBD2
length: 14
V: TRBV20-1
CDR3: CSAVSGINSYEQYF
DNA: TGCAGTGCCGTAAGCGGGATCAACTCCTACGAGCAGTACTTC

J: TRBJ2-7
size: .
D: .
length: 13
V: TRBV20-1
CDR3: CSARDSVSYEQYF
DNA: TGCAGTGCTAGAGACAGCGTCTCCTACGAGCAGTACTTC

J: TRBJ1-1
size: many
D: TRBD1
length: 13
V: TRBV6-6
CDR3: CASSGTGGAEAFF
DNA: TGTGCCAGCAGTGGGACAGGGGGCGCTGAAGCTTTCTTT

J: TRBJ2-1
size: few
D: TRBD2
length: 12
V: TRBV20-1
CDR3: CSASGLAGVEFF
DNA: TGCAGTGCTAGCGGGCTAGCGGGAGTGGAGTTCTTC

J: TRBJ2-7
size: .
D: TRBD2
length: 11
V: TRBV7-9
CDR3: CASWVAGIQCF
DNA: TGTGCCAGCTGGGTAGCGGGAATCCAGTGCTTC

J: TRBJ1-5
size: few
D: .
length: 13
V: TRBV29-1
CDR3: CSVGDRRNQPQHF
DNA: TGCAGCGTGGGAGACAGGAGGAATCAGCCCCAGCATTTT

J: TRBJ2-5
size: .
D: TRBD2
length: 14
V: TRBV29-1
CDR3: CSAPTSGDQETQYF
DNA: TGCAGCGCCCCGACTAGCGGAGACCAAGAGACCCAGTACTTC

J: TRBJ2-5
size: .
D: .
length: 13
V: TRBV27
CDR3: CASSSMSGETQYF
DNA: TGTGCCAGCAGTTCGATGAGTGGAGAGACCCAGTACTTC

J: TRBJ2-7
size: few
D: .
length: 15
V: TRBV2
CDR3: CASSEGEKQAYEQYF
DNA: TGTGCCAGCAGTGAAGGGGAGAAGCAAGCCTACGAGCAGTACTTC

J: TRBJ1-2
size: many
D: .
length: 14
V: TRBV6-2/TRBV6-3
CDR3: CASSYTGRASGYTF
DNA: TGTGCCAGCAGTTACACGGGCAGGGCCAGTGGCTACACCTTC

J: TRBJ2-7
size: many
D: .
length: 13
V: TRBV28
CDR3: CASSSDLGYEQYF
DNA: TGTGCCAGCAGTTCGGACTTGGGCTACGAGCAGTACTTC

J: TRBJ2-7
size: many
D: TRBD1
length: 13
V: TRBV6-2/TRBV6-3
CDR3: CASSLRDRYEQYF
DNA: TGTGCCAGCAGTCTCCGGGACAGATACGAGCAGTACTTC

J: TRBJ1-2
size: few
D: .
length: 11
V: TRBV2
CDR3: CASSDGDGYTF
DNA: TGTGCCAGCAGTGATGGGGATGGCTACACCTTC

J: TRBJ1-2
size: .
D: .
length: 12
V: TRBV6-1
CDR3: CASSEPQYGYTF
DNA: TGTGCCAGCAGTGAACCCCAATATGGCTACACCTTC

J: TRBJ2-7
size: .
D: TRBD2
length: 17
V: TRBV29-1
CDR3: CSVEDGTSGSGTSEQYF
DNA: TGCAGCGTTGAAGATGGGACTAGCGGGAGTGGAACCTCCGAGCAGTACTTC

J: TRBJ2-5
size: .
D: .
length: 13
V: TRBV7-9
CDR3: CASSSLGEETQYF
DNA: TGTGCCAGCAGCTCACTAGGGGAAGAGACCCAGTACTTC

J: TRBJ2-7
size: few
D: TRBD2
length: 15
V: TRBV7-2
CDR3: CASSLGQRDSYEQYF
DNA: TGTGCCAGCAGCTTAGGACAGCGGGATTCCTACGAGCAGTACTTC

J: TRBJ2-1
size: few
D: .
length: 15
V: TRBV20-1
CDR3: CSARGWRSSYNEQFF
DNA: TGCAGTGCTAGAGGTTGGCGGAGCTCCTACAATGAGCAGTTCTTC

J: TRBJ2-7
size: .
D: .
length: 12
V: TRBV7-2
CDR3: CASSLGPREQYF
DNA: TGTGCCAGCAGCTTAGGACCGAGGGAGCAGTACTTC

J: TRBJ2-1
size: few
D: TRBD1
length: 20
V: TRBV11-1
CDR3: CASSSTGQGGLSYSYNEQFF
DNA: TGTGCCAGCAGCTCCACAGGACAGGGGGGTTTAAGTTACTCCTACAATGAGCAGTTCTTC

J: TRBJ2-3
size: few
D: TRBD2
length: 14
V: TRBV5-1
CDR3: CASSPRTSGDTQYF
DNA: TGCGCCAGCAGCCCTCGGACTAGCGGAGATACGCAGTATTTT

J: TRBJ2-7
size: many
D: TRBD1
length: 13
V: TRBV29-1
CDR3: CSATGDANYEQYF
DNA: TGCAGCGCAACAGGGGACGCGAACTACGAGCAGTACTTC

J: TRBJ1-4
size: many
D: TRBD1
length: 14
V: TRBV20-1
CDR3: CSAKPGTGREKLFF
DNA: TGCAGTGCTAAGCCCGGGACAGGGAGGGAAAAACTGTTTTTT

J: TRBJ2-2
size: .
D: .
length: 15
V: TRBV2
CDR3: CASRLGLADTGELFF
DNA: TGTGCCAGCAGATTGGGGCTAGCCGACACCGGGGAGCTGTTTTTT

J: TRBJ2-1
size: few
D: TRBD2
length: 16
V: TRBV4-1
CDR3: CASSLGLAGEGGEQFF
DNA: TGCGCCAGCAGTTTAGGACTAGCGGGAGAAGGGGGTGAGCAGTTCTTC

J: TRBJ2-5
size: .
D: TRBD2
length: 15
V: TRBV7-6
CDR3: CASSFAWGGQETQYF
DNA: TGTGCCAGCAGCTTTGCGTGGGGGGGGCAAGAGACCCAGTACTTC

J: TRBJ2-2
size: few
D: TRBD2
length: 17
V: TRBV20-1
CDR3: CSASRLADIANTGELFF
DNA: TGCAGTGCTAGCCGACTAGCGGATATCGCGAACACCGGGGAGCTGTTTTTT

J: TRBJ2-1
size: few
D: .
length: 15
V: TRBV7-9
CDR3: CASSRRVLAGNEQFF
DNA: TGTGCCAGCAGCCGGAGGGTACTAGCTGGCAATGAGCAGTTCTTC

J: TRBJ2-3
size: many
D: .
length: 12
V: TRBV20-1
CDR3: CSLTAGRDTQYF
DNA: TGCAGTCTCACGGCAGGGAGGGATACGCAGTATTTT

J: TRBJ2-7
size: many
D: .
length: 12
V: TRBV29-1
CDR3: CSVEVSPYEQYF
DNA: TGCAGCGTTGAAGTCAGCCCCTACGAGCAGTACTTC

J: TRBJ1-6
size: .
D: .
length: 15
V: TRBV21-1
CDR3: CASSKVGSANSPLHF
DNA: TGTGCCAGCAGCAAAGTTGGCAGCGCTAATTCACCCCTCCACTTT

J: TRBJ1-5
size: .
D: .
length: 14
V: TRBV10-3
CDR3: CAIGTRTADQPQHF
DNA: TGTGCCATCGGTACCCGGACGGCCGATCAGCCCCAGCATTTT

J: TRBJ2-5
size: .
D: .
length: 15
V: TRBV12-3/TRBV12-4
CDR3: CASSRLWQGGETQYF
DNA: TGTGCCAGCAGCCGCCTCTGGCAGGGGGGAGAGACCCAGTACTTC

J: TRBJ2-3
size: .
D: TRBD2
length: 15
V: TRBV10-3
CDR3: CAIRAGDGSTDTQYF
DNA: TGTGCCATCAGGGCGGGGGACGGTAGCACAGATACGCAGTATTTT

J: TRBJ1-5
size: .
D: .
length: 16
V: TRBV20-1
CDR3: CSASRRHATIYQPQHF
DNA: TGCAGTGCTAGCCGTCGACACGCGACTATTTATCAGCCCCAGCATTTT

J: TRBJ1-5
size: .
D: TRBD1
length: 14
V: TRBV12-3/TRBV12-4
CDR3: CASGPGQGVQPQHF
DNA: TGTGCCAGCGGACCGGGACAGGGGGTTCAGCCCCAGCATTTT

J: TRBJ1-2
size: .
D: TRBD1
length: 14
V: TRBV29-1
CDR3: CSVSTGGIGYGYTF
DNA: TGCAGCGTTTCCACAGGGGGTATAGGGTATGGCTACACCTTC